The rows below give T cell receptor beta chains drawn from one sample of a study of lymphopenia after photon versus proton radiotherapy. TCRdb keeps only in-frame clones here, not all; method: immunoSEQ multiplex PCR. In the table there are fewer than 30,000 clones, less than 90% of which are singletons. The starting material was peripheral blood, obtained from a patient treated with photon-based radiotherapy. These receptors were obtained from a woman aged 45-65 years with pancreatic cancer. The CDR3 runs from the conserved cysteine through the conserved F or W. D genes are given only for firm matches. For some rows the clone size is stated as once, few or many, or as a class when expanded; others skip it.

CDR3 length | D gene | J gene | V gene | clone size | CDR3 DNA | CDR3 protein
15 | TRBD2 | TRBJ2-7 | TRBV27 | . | TGTGCCAGCAGTCGGTCTAGCGGGGGGAACTACGAGCAGTACTTC | CASSRSSGGNYEQYF
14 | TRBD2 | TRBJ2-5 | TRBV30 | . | TGTGCCTGGACCCTGGGACTAGCGGAAGAGACCCAGTACTTC | CAWTLGLAEETQYF
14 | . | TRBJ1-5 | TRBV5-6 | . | TGTGCCAGCAGTGAGCAGGGCCGCAATCAGCCCCAGCATTTT | CASSEQGRNQPQHF
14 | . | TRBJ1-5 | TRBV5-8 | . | TGTGCCAGCAGCTTAACGCCAGGGGATCAGCCCCAGCATTTT | CASSLTPGDQPQHF
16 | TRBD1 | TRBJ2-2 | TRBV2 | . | TGTGCCAGCAGATTCCCCGGGACAGGGGAAACCGGGGAGCTGTTTTTT | CASRFPGTGETGELFF
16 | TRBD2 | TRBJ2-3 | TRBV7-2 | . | TGTGCCAGCAGCTCCCCTAGCGGGAGGGCCTTAGATACGCAGTATTTT | CASSSPSGRALDTQYF
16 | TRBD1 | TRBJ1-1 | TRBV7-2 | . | TGTGCCAGCAGCCAACCGGACAGGGGGCTTCGAACTGAAGCTTTCTTT | CASSQPDRGLRTEAFF
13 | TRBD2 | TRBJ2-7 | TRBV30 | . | TGTGCCTGGAACGCGGGGGGGCCCTACGAGCAGTACTTC | CAWNAGGPYEQYF
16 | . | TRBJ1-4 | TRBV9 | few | TGTGCCAGCAGCGTCGGATGGGGGCAGGTCAATGAAAAACTGTTTTTT | CASSVGWGQVNEKLFF
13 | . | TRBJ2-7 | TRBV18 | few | TGTGCCAGCTCACCAAACCAGGGTGGCGAGCAGTACTTC | CASSPNQGGEQYF
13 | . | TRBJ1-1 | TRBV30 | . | TGTGCCTGGGGCGACGGAATGAACACTGAAGCTTTCTTT | CAWGDGMNTEAFF
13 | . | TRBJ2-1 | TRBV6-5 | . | TGTGCCAGCAGGGGGAGCCCGGTCAATGAGCAGTTCTTC | CASRGSPVNEQFF
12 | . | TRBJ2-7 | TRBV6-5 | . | TGTGCCAGCAGTGGGGTGCTCCACGAGCAGTACTTC | CASSGVLHEQYF
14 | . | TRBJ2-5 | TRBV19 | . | TGTGCCAGTAGCCTCGACAGGGAGGTGGAGACCCAGTACTTC | CASSLDREVETQYF
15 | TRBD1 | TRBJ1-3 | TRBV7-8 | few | TGTGCCAGCAGCGACAGGGGAAGGTCCGGAAACACCATATATTTT | CASSDRGRSGNTIYF
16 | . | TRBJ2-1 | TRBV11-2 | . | TGTGCCAGCAGCTTAGATAGGGCTAGCTCCTACAATGAGCAGTTCTTC | CASSLDRASSYNEQFF
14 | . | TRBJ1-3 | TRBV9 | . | TGTGCCAGCAGCGCAGGGACCTCTGGAAACACCATATATTTT | CASSAGTSGNTIYF
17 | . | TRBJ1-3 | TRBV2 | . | TGTGCCAGCAGTGAACAAACAGCGTCGGGGGCTGGAAACACCATATATTTT | CASSEQTASGAGNTIYF
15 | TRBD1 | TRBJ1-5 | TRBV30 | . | TGTGCCCGGAGCAAGACAGGGGTAGGCAATCAGCCCCAGCATTTT | CARSKTGVGNQPQHF
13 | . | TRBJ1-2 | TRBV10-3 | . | TGTGCCATCAGCGAGTTGGATAACTATGGCTACACCTTC | CAISELDNYGYTF
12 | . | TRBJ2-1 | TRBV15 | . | TGTGCCACCAGCAGAGATCGCACTCTAGTGTTCTTC | CATSRDRTLVFF
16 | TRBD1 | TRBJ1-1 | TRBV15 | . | TGTGCCACCAGCAGAGCTTCGGGACAGGCGAACACTGAAGCTTTCTTT | CATSRASGQANTEAFF
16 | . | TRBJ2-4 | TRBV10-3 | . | TGTGCCATCAGTGGGGGCCCCGATGGGGCCAAAAACATTCAGTACTTC | CAISGGPDGAKNIQYF
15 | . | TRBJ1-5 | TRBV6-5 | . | TGTGCCAGCAGAGAGGACCGGGGCAGCAATCAGCCCCAGCATTTT | CASREDRGSNQPQHF
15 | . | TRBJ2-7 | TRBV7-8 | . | TGTGCCAGCAGCTTAGCGAATCTAGGCCCCTACGAGCAGTACTTC | CASSLANLGPYEQYF
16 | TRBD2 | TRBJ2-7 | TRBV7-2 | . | TGTGCCAGCAGCTCAACCCTAGCGGGAGGCTCCTACGAGCAGTACTTC | CASSSTLAGGSYEQYF
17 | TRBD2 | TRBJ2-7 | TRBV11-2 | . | TGTGCCAGCAGCTTAGGGGTTACTAGCGGGAGTTTCTACGAGCAGTACTTC | CASSLGVTSGSFYEQYF
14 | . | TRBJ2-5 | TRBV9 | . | TGTGCCAGCAGCCCCGGGCCTTCTCAAGAGACCCAGTACTTC | CASSPGPSQETQYF
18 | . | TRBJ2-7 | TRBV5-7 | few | TGTGCCAGCAGCTCCGGCGGGGGCCCCAGACAGAGGCTCTACGAGCAGTACTTC | CASSSGGGPRQRLYEQYF
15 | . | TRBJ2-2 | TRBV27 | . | TGTGCCAGCAGTTTGGGAGCGGGTGGTCCCGGGGAGCTGTTTTTT | CASSLGAGGPGELFF
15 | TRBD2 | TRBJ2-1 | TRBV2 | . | TGTGCCAGCTGGACTAGCGGGGGAAGGTGGGGTGAGCAGTTCTTC | CASWTSGGRWGEQFF
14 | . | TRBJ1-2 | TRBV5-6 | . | TGTGCCAGCAGCTTTTGGCAGGGTATGGATGGCTACACCTTC | CASSFWQGMDGYTF
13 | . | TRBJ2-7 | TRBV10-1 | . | TGCGCCAGCAGTCCTAGCCAGGCCGACGAGCAGTACTTC | CASSPSQADEQYF
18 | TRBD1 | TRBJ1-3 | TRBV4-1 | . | TGCGCCAGCAGCCAAGATGGGAGACAGGGGGCGGCTGGAAACACCATATATTTT | CASSQDGRQGAAGNTIYF
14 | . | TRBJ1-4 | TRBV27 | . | TGTGCCAGCAGGGCAGCTAATGAAAGGGGGGAACTGTTTTTT | CASRAANERGELFF
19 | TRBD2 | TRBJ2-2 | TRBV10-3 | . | TGTGCCATCAGTGCCCTCGGGACTAGCGGGAGGGAGAACACCGGGGAGCTGTTTTTT | CAISALGTSGRENTGELFF
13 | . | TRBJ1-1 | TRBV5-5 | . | TGTGCCAGCAGCTTTGGCGGGAACGGTGAAGCTTTCTTT | CASSFGGNGEAFF
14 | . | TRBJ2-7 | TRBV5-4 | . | TGTGCCAGCAGCTTACAACGGGAGACCCACGAGCAGTACTTC | CASSLQRETHEQYF
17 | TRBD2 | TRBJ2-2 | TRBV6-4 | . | TGTGCCAGCAGTGACTTAGGACTAGCGGGAGGGTCCGGGGAGCTGTTTTTT | CASSDLGLAGGSGELFF
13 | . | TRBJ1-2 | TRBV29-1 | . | TGCAGCGCCCCGGGACCCATTGCCGGTGGCTACACCTTC | CSAPGPIAGGYTF
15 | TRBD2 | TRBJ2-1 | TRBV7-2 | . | TGTGCCAGCCGGGGGGCGGGAGGTAAGAACAATGAGCAGTTCTTC | CASRGAGGKNNEQFF
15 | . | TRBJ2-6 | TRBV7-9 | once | TGTGCCAGCAGCTCCGCCCGGGTCGGGGCCAACGTCCTGACTTTC | CASSSARVGANVLTF
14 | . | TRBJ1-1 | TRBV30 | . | TGTGCCTGGAGCCCGGGTCCTAAGACCACTGAAGCTTTCTTT | CAWSPGPKTTEAFF
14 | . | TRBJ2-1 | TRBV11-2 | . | TGTGCCAGCAGCTTAGTGTTCGACCACAATGAGCAGTTCTTC | CASSLVFDHNEQFF
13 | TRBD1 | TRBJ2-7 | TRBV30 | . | TGTGCCTACCTGACAGGGGTAGCCCACGAGCAGTACTTC | CAYLTGVAHEQYF
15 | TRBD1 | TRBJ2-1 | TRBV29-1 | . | TGCAGCGGCCTCAGGACAGGGCACTCCTACAATGAGCAGTTCTTC | CSGLRTGHSYNEQFF
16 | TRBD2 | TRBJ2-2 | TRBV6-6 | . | TGTGCCAGCAGAATACTAGCGGGAGGAGAGGGCGGGGAGCTGTTTTTT | CASRILAGGEGGELFF
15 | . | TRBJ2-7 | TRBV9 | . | TGTGCCAGCAGCGTAGCTTTGAGGGGGGCCTACGAGCAGTACTTC | CASSVALRGAYEQYF
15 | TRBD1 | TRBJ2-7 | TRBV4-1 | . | TGCGCCAGCAGCCAGGGGGGACAGGGGTGGAACGAGCAGTACTTC | CASSQGGQGWNEQYF
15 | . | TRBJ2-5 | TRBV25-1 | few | TGTGCCAGCAGTGAAGGAAGGGGATGGGTTGAGACCCAGTACTTC | CASSEGRGWVETQYF
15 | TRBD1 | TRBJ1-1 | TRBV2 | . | TGTGCCAGCAGTGCACCAGGGGGTATGAACACTGAAGCTTTCTTT | CASSAPGGMNTEAFF
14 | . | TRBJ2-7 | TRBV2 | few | TGTGCCAGCAGGATGGACGGGGGGCGCGTCGAGCAGTACTTC | CASRMDGGRVEQYF
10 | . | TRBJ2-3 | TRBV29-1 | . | TGCAGCGCGGGCTGGGATACGCAGTATTTT | CSAGWDTQYF
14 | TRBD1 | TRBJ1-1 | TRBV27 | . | TGTGCCAGCAGACGCCAGACAGGGTACACTGAAGCTTTCTTT | CASRRQTGYTEAFF
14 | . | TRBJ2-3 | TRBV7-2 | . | TGTGCCAGCAGCTTAGGGCGGGGCACAGATACGCAGTATTTT | CASSLGRGTDTQYF